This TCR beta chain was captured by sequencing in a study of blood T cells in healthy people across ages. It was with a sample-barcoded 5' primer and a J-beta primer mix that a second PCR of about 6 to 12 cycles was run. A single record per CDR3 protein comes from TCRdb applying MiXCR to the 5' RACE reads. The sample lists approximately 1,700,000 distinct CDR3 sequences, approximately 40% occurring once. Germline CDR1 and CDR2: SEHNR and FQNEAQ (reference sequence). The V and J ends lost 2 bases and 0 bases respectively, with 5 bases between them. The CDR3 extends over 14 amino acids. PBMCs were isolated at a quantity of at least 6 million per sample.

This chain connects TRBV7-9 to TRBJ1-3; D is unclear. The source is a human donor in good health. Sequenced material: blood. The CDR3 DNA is TGTGCCAGCAGCTTAACGCGCTCTGGAAACACCATATATTTT. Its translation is CASSLTRSGNTIYF.